This is a list of T cell receptor beta chains from one sample in a study of OX40 agonist ivuxolimab in advanced cancers. Profiled with immunoSEQ multiplex PCR; TCRdb holds only in-frame clones, not every one. The repertoire has about 13,000 clones, 75% to 85% of them found once; the top ten carry 40% to 50%. The material sequenced was CD4+ or CD8+ T cells sorted from blood, taken in a trial of the OX40 agonist ivuxolimab. All receptors derive from an adult with an advanced solid tumor such as melanoma, head and neck, liver or kidney cancer. The CDR3 runs from the conserved cysteine through the conserved F or W. A D gene is named only where the DNA matches it firmly. Not every row has a clone size; where given, it reads once, few, many or a size class.

TRBD2	TRBJ2-5	-	TRBV9	17	TGTGCCAGCAGCCGGACGTCGGCTAGCGGGTACCAAGAGACCCAGTACTTC	CASSRTSASGYQETQYF
-	TRBJ1-2	once	TRBV5-4	14	TGTGCCAGCAGCTTCCGGGGGGGAAACTATGGCTACACCTTC	CASSFRGGNYGYTF
-	TRBJ1-1	-	TRBV7-2	14	TGTGCCAGCAGCTTAATCTGGTCGGGCACTGAAGCTTTCTTT	CASSLIWSGTEAFF
-	TRBJ2-1	once	TRBV7-2	12	TGTGCCAGCAGCACCAGGGATAGTGAGCAGTTCTTC	CASSTRDSEQFF
TRBD1	TRBJ2-2	-	TRBV19	15	TGTGCCAGTAGTGACCCCGACAGGGACACCGGGGAGCTGTTTTTT	CASSDPDRDTGELFF
-	TRBJ2-7	medium-sized	TRBV15	15	TGTGCCACCAGCAGAGATGCCAGCGGACCCTACGAGCAGTACTTC	CATSRDASGPYEQYF
TRBD2	TRBJ2-7	-	TRBV11-2	17	TGTGCCAGCAGCTTAGAACTAGCGGGAGGGATTTTCTACGAGCAGTACTTC	CASSLELAGGIFYEQYF
-	TRBJ2-3	-	TRBV4-3	14	TGCGCCAGCAGCCAAGGACTCAACACAGATACGCAGTATTTT	CASSQGLNTDTQYF
-	TRBJ1-1	-	TRBV4-2	15	TGTGCCAGCAGCCAAACGGGGGTGGAAAGCACTGAAGCTTTCTTT	CASSQTGVESTEAFF
-	TRBJ1-5	-	TRBV9	14	TGTGCCAGCAGCCAGAGTGGGGGGAATCAGCCCCAGCATTTT	CASSQSGGNQPQHF
-	TRBJ2-7	-	TRBV29-1	11	TGCAGCGGGACAGAGGACTACGAGCAGTACTTC	CSGTEDYEQYF
-	TRBJ2-7	-	TRBV29-1	10	TGCAGCGTTGTCAGTTACGAGCAGTACTTC	CSVVSYEQYF
-	TRBJ2-6	-	TRBV28	13	TGTGCCAGCAGTTATAGGGAACTTAACGTCCTGACTTTC	CASSYRELNVLTF
-	TRBJ1-5	few	TRBV28	14	TGTGCCAGCAGTTTCGGCAGGAGCAATCAGCCCCAGCATTTT	CASSFGRSNQPQHF
TRBD2	TRBJ2-5	-	TRBV7-9	13	TGTGCCAGCAGCTTGACTAGCGAGAAGACCCAGTACTTC	CASSLTSEKTQYF